Presented here are 5 T cell receptor beta chains from one specimen sequenced in a study of shared clonotypes between healthy human individuals. The data were produced by immunoSEQ multiplex PCR, yet TCRdb's version contains in-frame clones alone and is incomplete. The repertoire holds some 530,000 clones, with about 78% as singletons. The sequenced sample was PBMCs. The receptors were gathered from a woman aged 40 to 50 in good health. Some clones in this sample may be carry-over from other donors' samples.

This clone was detected a few times. This chain uses TRBV30 with TRBJ1-4; D may be TRBD1 (5 bases). V lost 7 bases and J 6 bases, leaving 15 bases between the germline ends. This CDR3 spans 13 amino acids. The germline CDR1 and CDR2 sequences are GTSNPN and SVGIG (reference sequence). In nucleotides, the CDR3 is TGTGCCTTCGGGGGAGGTGTTGATGAAAAACTGTTTTTT. It encodes CAFGGGVDEKLFF.

The V call is TRBV28, the J call TRBJ1-4; 9 nucleotides line up with TRBD1. Germline V gives CDR1 MDHEN, CDR2 SYDVKM. J was trimmed by 5 bases and V by 6 bases; bases with no gene match: 4. The CDR3 sequence is 14 residues long. The CDR3 loop reads CASRAQGANEKLFF. In DNA form, the CDR3 reads TGTGCCAGCAGGGCACAGGGGGCCAATGAAAAACTGTTTTTT.

As concerns this clone: This may arise from a read error, as a much more abundant clone is one base away. The chain employs TRBV11-2 and TRBJ1-2; D gene uncertain. The CDR3 is made up of 15 amino acids. From germline, CDR1 is SGHAT and CDR2 FQNNGV. Here the CDR3 reads CACSPNSVRYYGYTF. CDR3 nucleotide sequence: TGTGCCTGCAGCCCAAACAGCGTTCGGTACTATGGCTACACCTTC.

The chain uses TRBV2 and TRBJ1-1; D is perhaps TRBD1 (5 bases). V lost 7 bases and J lost 5, with 8 bases in between. This CDR3 has 11 residues. Looked up from germline, CDR1 is SNHLY and CDR2 is FYNNEI. This chain's CDR3 is CASTGNTEAFF. The CDR3 nucleotides are TGTGCCAGCACAGGGAATACTGAAGCTTTCTTT.

This chain connects TRBV6-5 to TRBJ2-5, with 14 bases lining up with TRBD2. The V and J ends lost 5 bases and 4 bases, in that order; junction bases with no gene match: 3. The germline CDR1 and CDR2 sequences are MNHEY and SVGAGI. The CDR3 contains 15 residues. CDR3 coding DNA: TGTGCCAGCAGTGGACTAGCGGGAGGTGGAGAGACCCAGTACTTC. Translation: CASSGLAGGGETQYF.